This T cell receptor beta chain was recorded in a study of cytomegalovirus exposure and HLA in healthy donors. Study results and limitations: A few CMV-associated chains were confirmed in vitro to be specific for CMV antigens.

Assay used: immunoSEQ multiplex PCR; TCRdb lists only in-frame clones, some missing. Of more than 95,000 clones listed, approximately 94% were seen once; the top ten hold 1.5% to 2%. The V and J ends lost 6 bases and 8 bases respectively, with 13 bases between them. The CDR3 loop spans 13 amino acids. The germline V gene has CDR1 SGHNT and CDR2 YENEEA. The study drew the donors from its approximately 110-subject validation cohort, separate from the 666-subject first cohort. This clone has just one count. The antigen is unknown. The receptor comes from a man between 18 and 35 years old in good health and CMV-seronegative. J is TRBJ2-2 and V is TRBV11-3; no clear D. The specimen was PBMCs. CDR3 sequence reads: CASRLTGGGELFF. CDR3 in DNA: TGTGCCAGCAGGCTAACCGGCGGAGGGGAGCTGTTTTTT.